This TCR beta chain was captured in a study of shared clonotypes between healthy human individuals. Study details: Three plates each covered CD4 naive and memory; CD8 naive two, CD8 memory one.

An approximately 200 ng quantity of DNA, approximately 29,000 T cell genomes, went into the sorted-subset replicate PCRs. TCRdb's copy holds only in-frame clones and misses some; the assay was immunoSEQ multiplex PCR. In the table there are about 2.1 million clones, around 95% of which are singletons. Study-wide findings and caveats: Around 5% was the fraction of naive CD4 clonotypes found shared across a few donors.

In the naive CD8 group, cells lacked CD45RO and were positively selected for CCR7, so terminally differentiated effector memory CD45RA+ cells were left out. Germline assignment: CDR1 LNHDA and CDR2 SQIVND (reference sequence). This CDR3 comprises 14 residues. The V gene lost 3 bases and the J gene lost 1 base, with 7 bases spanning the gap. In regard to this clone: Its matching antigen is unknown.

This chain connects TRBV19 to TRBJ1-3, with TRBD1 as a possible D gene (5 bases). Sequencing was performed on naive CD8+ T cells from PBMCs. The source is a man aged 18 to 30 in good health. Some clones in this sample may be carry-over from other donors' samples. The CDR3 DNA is TGTGCCAGTAGTATGGGACGTTCTGGAAACACCATATATTTT. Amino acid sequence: CASSMGRSGNTIYF. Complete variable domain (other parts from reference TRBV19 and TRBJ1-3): DGGITQSPKYLFRKEGQNVTLSCEQNLNHDAMYWYRQDPGQGLRLIYYSQIVNDFQKGDIAEGYSVSREKKESFPLTVTSAQKNPTAFYLCASSMGRSGNTIYFGEGSWLTVV.